Below, one T cell receptor (beta chain) is given with its context. These data belong to a study of blood T cell repertoires in COVID-19. Overall study context: Sources were T cells, B-cell-depleted T cells, or PBMCs; the material itself was cDNA or gDNA.

Losses at the gene ends were 0 bases for V and 4 bases for J; bases not matched to a gene: 8. Germline CDR1 and CDR2: LGHNA and YNFKEQ. This CDR3 is built from 17 residues. Profiled with immunoSEQ multiplex PCR; TCRdb holds only in-frame clones, not every one. The sample includes about 310,000 clones, 70% to 90% seen only once; the top ten take 7.8%. The receptor comes from a woman between 45 and 65 years old who had recovered from COVID-19. V usage is TRBV4-2 and J usage is TRBJ2-1, with 8 bases aligning to TRBD2. The sample comprised peripheral blood. The DNA of the CDR3 is TGTGCCAGCAGCCAAGATCAGGCTAGCGGGTCTTACAATGAGCAGTTCTTC. It yields the protein CASSQDQASGSYNEQFF.